The rows below give T cell receptor beta chains drawn from one sample of a study of post-analysis software for immune sequencing data. TCRdb used MiXCR to reprocess the PCR reads, holding one entry per CDR3 protein. The table lists 150,000 to 200,000 distinct CDR3 sequences, around 30% of them singletons. The sequenced sample consisted of blood. The source is a girl aged 5-17 years with multiple sclerosis. CDR3s include the opening cysteine and the closing phenylalanine or tryptophan. D genes are given only for firm matches. Where a row states a size, it is once, few, many or the class of an expanded clone; other rows omit it.

d_gene	j_gene	v_gene	abundance	CDR3nt	CDR3aa
TRBD1	TRBJ1-2	TRBV6-5	NA	TGTGCCAGCAGTTATCTCACAGGGGGCAGTGGCTACACCTTC	CASSYLTGGSGYTF
TRBD2	TRBJ2-7	TRBV20-1	NA	TGCAGTGTCGGGGGGGGAGCCTACAATGAGCAGTACTTC	CSVGGGAYNEQYF
TRBD2	TRBJ2-7	TRBV12-3/TRBV12-4	many	TGTGCCAGCAGTTTAGACCCTAGCGGGAGGGCCGGGTTCGAGCAGTACTTC	CASSLDPSGRAGFEQYF
NA	TRBJ2-3	TRBV9	NA	TGTGCCAGCAGCGCAGTCCTGGAGGGAGATTACACAGATACGCAGTATTTT	CASSAVLEGDYTDTQYF
TRBD1	TRBJ2-7	TRBV29-1	many	TGCAGCGTTGAGTCTCAGACGGACAGGAGCTCCTACGAGCAGTACTTC	CSVESQTDRSSYEQYF
NA	TRBJ1-1	TRBV30	NA	TGTGCCTGGAGTGGAGCCCGGAACACTGAAGCTTTCTTT	CAWSGARNTEAFF
NA	TRBJ2-1	TRBV5-1	many	TGCGCCAGCAGCTTGGGGGTTGGTGAGCAGTTCTTC	CASSLGVGEQFF
NA	TRBJ1-1	TRBV7-3	once	TGTGCCAGCAGCTTAAGTGGGGACACCACCGGGAGGACTGAAGCTTTCTTT	CASSLSGDTTGRTEAFF
NA	TRBJ2-7	TRBV5-1	NA	TGCGCCAGCAGCTTCGCAGCTTACAATGAGCAGTACTTC	CASSFAAYNEQYF
NA	TRBJ1-1	TRBV6-5	few	TGTGCCAGCAGTTACGTCGAGGGAACTGAAGCTTTCTTT	CASSYVEGTEAFF
TRBD1	TRBJ2-7	TRBV27	many	TGTGCCAGCAGTTTGACAGGGGATGGATACGAGCAGTACTTC	CASSLTGDGYEQYF
NA	TRBJ2-5	TRBV29-1	many	TGCAGCGTTGGAGGGGGTAGAGAGACCCAGTACTTC	CSVGGGRETQYF
NA	TRBJ2-3	TRBV9	NA	TGTGCCAGCAGCGTAGGTAGCACAGATACGCAGTATTTT	CASSVGSTDTQYF
NA	TRBJ2-1	TRBV7-2	few	TGTGCCAGCAGCTTAGAAGCAACAGGGTCCGGCAATGAGCAGTTCTTC	CASSLEATGSGNEQFF
NA	TRBJ1-2	TRBV29-1	NA	TGCAGCGTTGAGGAACGTGCTGGCTACACCTTC	CSVEERAGYTF